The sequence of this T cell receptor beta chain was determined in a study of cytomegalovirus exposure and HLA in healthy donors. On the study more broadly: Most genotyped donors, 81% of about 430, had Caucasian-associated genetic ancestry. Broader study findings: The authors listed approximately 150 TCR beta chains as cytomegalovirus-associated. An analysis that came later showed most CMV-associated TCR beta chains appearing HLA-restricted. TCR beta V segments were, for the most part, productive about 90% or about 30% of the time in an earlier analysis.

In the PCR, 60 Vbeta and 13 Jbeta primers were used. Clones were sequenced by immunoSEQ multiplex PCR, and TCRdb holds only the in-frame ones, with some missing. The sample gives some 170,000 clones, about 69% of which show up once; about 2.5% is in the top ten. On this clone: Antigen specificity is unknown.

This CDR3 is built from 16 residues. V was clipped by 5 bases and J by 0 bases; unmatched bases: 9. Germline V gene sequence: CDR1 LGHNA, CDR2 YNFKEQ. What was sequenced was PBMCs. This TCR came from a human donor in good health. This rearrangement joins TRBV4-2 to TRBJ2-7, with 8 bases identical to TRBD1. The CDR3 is CASSLTGDGDSYEQYF. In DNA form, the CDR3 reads TGTGCCAGCAGCTTGACAGGGGACGGGGACTCCTACGAGCAGTACTTC.